This T cell receptor beta chain was retrieved from a study of cytomegalovirus exposure and HLA in healthy donors. The primer mix had 60 Vbeta and 13 Jbeta primers. Repertoires were generated with immunoSEQ multiplex PCR, while TCRdb's copy carries only in-frame clones and drops some. The table lists around 130,000 clones, 75% of them singletons. Germline V CDR1 and CDR2: SQVTM, ANQGSEA. Trimming shortened V by 6 bases and J by 3 bases, and 21 bases separated the two germline ends. There are 15 residues in the CDR3. This TCR was sampled from a man younger than 40 in good health and CMV-seronegative. The rearrangement joins TRBV29-1 to TRBJ2-7; D is perhaps TRBD2 (7 bases). Source material: PBMCs. As DNA, the CDR3 is TGCAGCGTCGATTGGGGGGGCGGGAGTAGCTACGAGCAGTACTTC. Its translation is CSVDWGGGSSYEQYF.